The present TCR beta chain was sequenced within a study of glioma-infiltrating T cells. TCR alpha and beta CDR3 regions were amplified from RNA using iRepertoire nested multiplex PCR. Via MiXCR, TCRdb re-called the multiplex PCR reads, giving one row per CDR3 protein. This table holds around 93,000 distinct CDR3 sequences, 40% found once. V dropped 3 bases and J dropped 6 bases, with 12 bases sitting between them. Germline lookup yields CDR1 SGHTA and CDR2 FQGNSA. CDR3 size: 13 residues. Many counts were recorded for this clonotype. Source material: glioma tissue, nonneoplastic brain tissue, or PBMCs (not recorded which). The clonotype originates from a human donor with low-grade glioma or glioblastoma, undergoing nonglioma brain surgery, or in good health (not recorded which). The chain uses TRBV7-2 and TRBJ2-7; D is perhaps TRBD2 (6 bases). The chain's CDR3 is CASSLEGRSEQYF. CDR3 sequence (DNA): TGTGCCAGCAGCTTGGAAGGGAGGAGCGAGCAGTACTTC. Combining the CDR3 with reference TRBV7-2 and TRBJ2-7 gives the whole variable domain GAGVSQSPSNKVTEKGKDVELRCDPISGHTALYWYRQSLGQGLEFLIYFQGNSAPDKSGLPSDRFSAERTGGSVSTLTIQRTQQEDSAVYLCASSLEGRSEQYFGPGTRLTVT.